Listed here are 14 T cell receptor beta chains from one sample, sequenced in a study of blood T cell repertoires in COVID-19. The table came from immunoSEQ multiplex PCR; TCRdb's copy has only in-frame clones and leaves some out. The data contain about 360,000 clones, roughly 86% of them singletons. Sequenced sample: peripheral blood. These receptor sequences come from a human donor in a cohort sampled during active COVID-19.

CDR3 sequence reads: CARSLVGQTYEQYF. CDR3 DNA sequence: TGTGCCAGAAGCTTGGTAGGACAGACCTACGAGCAGTACTTC. The genes are TRBV5-3 and TRBJ2-7; D perhaps matches TRBD1 (6 bases). TRBV5-3 is noted as an ORF with a role that remains uncertain. CDR3 length: 14 residues. With 0 bases removed from V and 2 bases from J, the gap between germline ends came to 9 bases.

The gene calls are TRBV4-2 and TRBJ1-2; 8 bases line up with TRBD1. The CDR3 covers 14 residues. CDR1 is LGHNA, CDR2 YNFKEQ, per germline. J lost 8 bases, V lost 4 bases, and 9 bases had no gene match. The CDR3 loop reads CASSPSDREFGYTF. The CDR3 DNA sequence: TGTGCCAGCAGCCCTTCGGACAGGGAATTCGGCTACACCTTC.

The chain employs TRBV24-1 and TRBJ2-1; D might be TRBD2 (5 bases). Germline loops: CDR1 KGHDR, CDR2 SFDVKD. The CDR3 is 13 amino acids. Trimming removed 3 bases at V and 12 bases at J, with 14 bases between. CDR3 residues: CATSDAGGSRQFF. CDR3 nucleotide sequence: TGTGCCACCAGTGATGCAGGAGGTAGTCGGCAGTTCTTC.

The chain uses TRBV5-1 and TRBJ1-3; possibly TRBD1 for D (5 bases). This CDR3 is built from 14 residues. The germline V and J ends were trimmed by 0 bases and 3 bases, with 7 bases remaining between them. Germline CDR1 SGHRS, CDR2 YFSETQ. The CDR3 spells CASSLEGYGNTIYF. For the CDR3, the DNA is TGCGCCAGCAGCTTGGAGGGGTATGGAAACACCATATATTTT.

J is TRBJ1-6 and V is TRBV9; no clear D gene. The CDR3 has 16 amino acids. Per germline, CDR1 SGDLS and CDR2 YYNGEE. Trimming shortened V by 0 bases and J by 0 bases, and 7 bases separated the two germline ends. CDR3 in DNA: TGTGCCAGCAGCGTAGATTCGAGCTCCTATAATTCACCCCTCCACTTT. It specifies CASSVDSSSYNSPLHF.

The chain recombines TRBV7-9 with TRBJ1-5, with D tentatively TRBD1 (5 bases). The CDR3 totals 14 residues. V was pared by 5 bases and J by 1 base, with 9 bases between. Germline-derived CDR1 and CDR2 are SEHNR and FQNEAQ (reference sequence). CDR3 in DNA: TGTGCCAGCAGCAGGGGTCAGAGCAATCAGCCCCAGCATTTT. This sequence encodes CASSRGQSNQPQHF. Full variable domain (rest looked up from reference TRBV7-9 and TRBJ1-5): DTGVSQNPRHKITKRGQNVTFRCDPISEHNRLYWYRQTLGQGPEFLTYFQNEAQLEKSRLLSDRFSAERPKGSFSTLEIQRTEQGDSAMYLCASSRGQSNQPQHFGDGTRLSIL.

The chain uses TRBV7-9 and TRBJ2-3; 7 bases are shared with TRBD2. With V trimmed by 0 bases and J by 4 bases, 7 bases remained unmatched. Looked up from germline, CDR1 is SEHNR and CDR2 is FQNEAQ (reference sequence). The CDR3 consists of 16 residues. CDR3 region: CASSLAGGLLPDTQYF. The CDR3 region has the DNA TGTGCCAGCAGCTTAGCGGGAGGGCTTCTCCCAGATACGCAGTATTTT. Supplemented by reference TRBV7-9 and TRBJ2-3, the full variable domain reads DTGVSQNPRHKITKRGQNVTFRCDPISEHNRLYWYRQTLGQGPEFLTYFQNEAQLEKSRLLSDRFSAERPKGSFSTLEIQRTEQGDSAMYLCASSLAGGLLPDTQYFGPGTRLTVL.

The genes are TRBV7-3 and TRBJ1-1; perhaps TRBD1 as D (5 bases). The CDR3 is made up of 14 amino acids. V lost 6 bases, J lost 3 bases, and 14 bases lay in between. Germline V gene lookup returns CDR1 SGHTA and CDR2 FQGTGA. CDR3: CASRRGEGHTEAFF. The CDR3 DNA sequence: TGTGCCAGCAGGCGAGGGGAGGGGCACACTGAAGCTTTCTTT.

V gene TRBV19 combines with J gene TRBJ1-2, with TRBD1 identical over 10 bases. Germline CDR1 and CDR2: LNHDA and SQIVND (reference sequence). V lost 6 bases and J lost 4; bases outside the gene matches: 5. The CDR3 contains 14 residues. The CDR3 here is CASRGTGEVYGYTF. The CDR3 nucleotides are TGTGCCAGTAGAGGGACAGGGGAAGTCTATGGCTACACCTTC.

The gene calls are TRBV6-1 and TRBJ2-2; 12 bases fit TRBD1. The CDR3 has 16 amino acids. Germline assignment: CDR1 MNHNS and CDR2 SASEGT. The V gene end was trimmed by 4 bases and the J gene end by 6 bases; junction bases not matched to a gene: 6. The CDR3 reads CASSGPGTGGPGELFF. In DNA, the CDR3 is TGTGCCAGCAGTGGCCCCGGGACAGGGGGCCCCGGGGAGCTGTTTTTT.

The chain couples TRBV18 to TRBJ1-3; D is undetermined. V lost 4 bases and J 1 base, leaving 14 bases between the germline ends. Germline CDR1 and CDR2: KGHSH and LQKENI. The length of the CDR3 is 16 residues. CDR3 region: CASSLHSPASGNTIYF. DNA for the CDR3: TGTGCCAGCTCACTCCACTCTCCTGCGTCTGGAAACACCATATATTTT.

This clone has a single count. This chain joins TRBV27 and TRBJ2-3; TRBD2 aligns across 11 bases. With V trimmed by 4 bases and J by 4 bases, 7 bases remained unmatched. This CDR3 spans 16 amino acids. Per the germline V gene, CDR1 is MNHEY and CDR2 is SMNVEV (reference sequence). The CDR3 coding sequence is TGTGCCAGCAGTTCAGCCTTAGCGGGAGGGCCAGATACGCAGTATTTT. Its translation: CASSSALAGGPDTQYF.

The J gene is TRBJ2-1, the V gene TRBV20-1, with TRBD1 matching 8 bases. The CDR3 extends over 15 amino acids. Germline loops: CDR1 DFQATT, CDR2 SNEGSKA (reference sequence). The V gene end was trimmed by 3 bases and the J gene end by 7 bases; junction bases not matched to a gene: 11. The DNA of the CDR3 is TGCAGTGCTAGTTACACGAGACAGGGGATTAATGAGCAGTTCTTC. Residues: CSASYTRQGINEQFF.

CDR3 amino acids: CASSPGQNGYTF. The CDR3 DNA reads TGTGCCAGCAGTCCTGGACAGAATGGCTACACCTTC. The J gene is TRBJ1-2, the V gene TRBV2, with D tentatively TRBD1 (6 bases). With 5 bases removed from V and 6 bases from J, the gap between germline ends came to 10 bases. The CDR3 is 12 amino acids. CDR1 and CDR2 from the germline V gene are SNHLY and FYNNEI.